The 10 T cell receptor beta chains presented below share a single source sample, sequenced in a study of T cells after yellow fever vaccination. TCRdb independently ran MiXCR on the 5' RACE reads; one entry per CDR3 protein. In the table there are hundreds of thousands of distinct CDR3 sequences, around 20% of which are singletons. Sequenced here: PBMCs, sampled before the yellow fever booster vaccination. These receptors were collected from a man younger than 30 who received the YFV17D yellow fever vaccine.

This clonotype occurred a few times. CDR3 amino acids: CAISESTGRGYTF. In DNA form, the CDR3 reads TGTGCCATCAGTGAGTCGACGGGTCGCGGCTACACCTTC. The chain joins TRBV10-3 to TRBJ1-2, with D hard to call. Germline lookup yields CDR1 ENHRY and CDR2 SYGVKD. The CDR3 runs 13 residues. The V end was cut by 0 bases, the J end by 8 bases, with 10 bases between.

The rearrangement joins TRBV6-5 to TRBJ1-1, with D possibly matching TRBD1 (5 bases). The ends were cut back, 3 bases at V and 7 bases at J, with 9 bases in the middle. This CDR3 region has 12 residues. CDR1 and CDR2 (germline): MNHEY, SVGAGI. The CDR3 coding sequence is TGTGCCAGCAGTTATTTCCAGGGTGAAGCTTTCTTT. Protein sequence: CASSYFQGEAFF.

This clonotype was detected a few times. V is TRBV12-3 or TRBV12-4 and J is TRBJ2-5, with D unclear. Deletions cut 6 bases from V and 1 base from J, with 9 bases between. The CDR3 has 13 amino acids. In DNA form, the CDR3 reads TGTGCCAGCAGCAGGTGGGCCCAAGAGACCCAGTACTTC. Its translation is CASSRWAQETQYF.

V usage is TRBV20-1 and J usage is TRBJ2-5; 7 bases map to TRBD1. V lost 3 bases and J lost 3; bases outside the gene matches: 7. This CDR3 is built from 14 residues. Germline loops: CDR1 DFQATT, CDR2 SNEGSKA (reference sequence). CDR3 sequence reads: CSASRADREETQYF. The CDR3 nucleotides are TGCAGTGCTAGCCGAGCCGACAGGGAAGAGACCCAGTACTTC.

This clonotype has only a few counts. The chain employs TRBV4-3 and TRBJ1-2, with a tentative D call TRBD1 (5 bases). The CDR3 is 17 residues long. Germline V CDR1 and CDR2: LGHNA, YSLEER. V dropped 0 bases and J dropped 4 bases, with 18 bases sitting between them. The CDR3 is CASSQDDWASGGYGYTF. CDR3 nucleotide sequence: TGCGCCAGCAGCCAAGATGATTGGGCGAGTGGGGGCTATGGCTACACCTTC.

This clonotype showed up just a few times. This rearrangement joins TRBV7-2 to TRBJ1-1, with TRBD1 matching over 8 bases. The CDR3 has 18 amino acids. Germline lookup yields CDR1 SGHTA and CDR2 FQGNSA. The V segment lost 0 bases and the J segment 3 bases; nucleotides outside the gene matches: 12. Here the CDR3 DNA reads TGTGCCAGCAGCTTAGCGTATATTCGTGGACAGGGTGACACTGAAGCTTTCTTT. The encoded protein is CASSLAYIRGQGDTEAFF.

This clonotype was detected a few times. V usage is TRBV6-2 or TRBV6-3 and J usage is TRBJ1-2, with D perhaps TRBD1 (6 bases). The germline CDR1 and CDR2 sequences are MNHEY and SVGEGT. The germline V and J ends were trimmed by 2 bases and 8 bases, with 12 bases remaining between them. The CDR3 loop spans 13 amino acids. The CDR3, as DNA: TGTGCCAGCAGTTACAGGACAGTGAGCGGCTACACCTTC. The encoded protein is CASSYRTVSGYTF.

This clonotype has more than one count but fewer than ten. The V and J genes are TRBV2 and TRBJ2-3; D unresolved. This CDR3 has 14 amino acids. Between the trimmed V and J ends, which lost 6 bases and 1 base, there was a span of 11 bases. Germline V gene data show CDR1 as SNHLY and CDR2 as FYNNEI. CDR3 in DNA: TGTGCCAGCAGCCTATTACGACGCACAGATACGCAGTATTTT. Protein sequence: CASSLLRRTDTQYF.

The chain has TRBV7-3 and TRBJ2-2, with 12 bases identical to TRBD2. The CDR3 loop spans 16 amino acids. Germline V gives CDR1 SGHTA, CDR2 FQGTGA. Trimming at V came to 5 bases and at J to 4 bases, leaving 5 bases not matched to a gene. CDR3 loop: CASSPGTSGSTGELFF. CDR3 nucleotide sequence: TGTGCCAGCAGCCCTGGGACTAGCGGGTCCACCGGGGAGCTGTTTTTT.

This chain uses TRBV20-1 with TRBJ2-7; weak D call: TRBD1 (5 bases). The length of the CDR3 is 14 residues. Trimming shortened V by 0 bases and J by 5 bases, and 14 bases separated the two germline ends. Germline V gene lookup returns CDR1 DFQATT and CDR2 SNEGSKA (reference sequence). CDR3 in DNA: TGCAGTGCTAGAGATGCAGGGCCTGGCGACGAGCAGTACGTC. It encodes CSARDAGPGDEQYV.